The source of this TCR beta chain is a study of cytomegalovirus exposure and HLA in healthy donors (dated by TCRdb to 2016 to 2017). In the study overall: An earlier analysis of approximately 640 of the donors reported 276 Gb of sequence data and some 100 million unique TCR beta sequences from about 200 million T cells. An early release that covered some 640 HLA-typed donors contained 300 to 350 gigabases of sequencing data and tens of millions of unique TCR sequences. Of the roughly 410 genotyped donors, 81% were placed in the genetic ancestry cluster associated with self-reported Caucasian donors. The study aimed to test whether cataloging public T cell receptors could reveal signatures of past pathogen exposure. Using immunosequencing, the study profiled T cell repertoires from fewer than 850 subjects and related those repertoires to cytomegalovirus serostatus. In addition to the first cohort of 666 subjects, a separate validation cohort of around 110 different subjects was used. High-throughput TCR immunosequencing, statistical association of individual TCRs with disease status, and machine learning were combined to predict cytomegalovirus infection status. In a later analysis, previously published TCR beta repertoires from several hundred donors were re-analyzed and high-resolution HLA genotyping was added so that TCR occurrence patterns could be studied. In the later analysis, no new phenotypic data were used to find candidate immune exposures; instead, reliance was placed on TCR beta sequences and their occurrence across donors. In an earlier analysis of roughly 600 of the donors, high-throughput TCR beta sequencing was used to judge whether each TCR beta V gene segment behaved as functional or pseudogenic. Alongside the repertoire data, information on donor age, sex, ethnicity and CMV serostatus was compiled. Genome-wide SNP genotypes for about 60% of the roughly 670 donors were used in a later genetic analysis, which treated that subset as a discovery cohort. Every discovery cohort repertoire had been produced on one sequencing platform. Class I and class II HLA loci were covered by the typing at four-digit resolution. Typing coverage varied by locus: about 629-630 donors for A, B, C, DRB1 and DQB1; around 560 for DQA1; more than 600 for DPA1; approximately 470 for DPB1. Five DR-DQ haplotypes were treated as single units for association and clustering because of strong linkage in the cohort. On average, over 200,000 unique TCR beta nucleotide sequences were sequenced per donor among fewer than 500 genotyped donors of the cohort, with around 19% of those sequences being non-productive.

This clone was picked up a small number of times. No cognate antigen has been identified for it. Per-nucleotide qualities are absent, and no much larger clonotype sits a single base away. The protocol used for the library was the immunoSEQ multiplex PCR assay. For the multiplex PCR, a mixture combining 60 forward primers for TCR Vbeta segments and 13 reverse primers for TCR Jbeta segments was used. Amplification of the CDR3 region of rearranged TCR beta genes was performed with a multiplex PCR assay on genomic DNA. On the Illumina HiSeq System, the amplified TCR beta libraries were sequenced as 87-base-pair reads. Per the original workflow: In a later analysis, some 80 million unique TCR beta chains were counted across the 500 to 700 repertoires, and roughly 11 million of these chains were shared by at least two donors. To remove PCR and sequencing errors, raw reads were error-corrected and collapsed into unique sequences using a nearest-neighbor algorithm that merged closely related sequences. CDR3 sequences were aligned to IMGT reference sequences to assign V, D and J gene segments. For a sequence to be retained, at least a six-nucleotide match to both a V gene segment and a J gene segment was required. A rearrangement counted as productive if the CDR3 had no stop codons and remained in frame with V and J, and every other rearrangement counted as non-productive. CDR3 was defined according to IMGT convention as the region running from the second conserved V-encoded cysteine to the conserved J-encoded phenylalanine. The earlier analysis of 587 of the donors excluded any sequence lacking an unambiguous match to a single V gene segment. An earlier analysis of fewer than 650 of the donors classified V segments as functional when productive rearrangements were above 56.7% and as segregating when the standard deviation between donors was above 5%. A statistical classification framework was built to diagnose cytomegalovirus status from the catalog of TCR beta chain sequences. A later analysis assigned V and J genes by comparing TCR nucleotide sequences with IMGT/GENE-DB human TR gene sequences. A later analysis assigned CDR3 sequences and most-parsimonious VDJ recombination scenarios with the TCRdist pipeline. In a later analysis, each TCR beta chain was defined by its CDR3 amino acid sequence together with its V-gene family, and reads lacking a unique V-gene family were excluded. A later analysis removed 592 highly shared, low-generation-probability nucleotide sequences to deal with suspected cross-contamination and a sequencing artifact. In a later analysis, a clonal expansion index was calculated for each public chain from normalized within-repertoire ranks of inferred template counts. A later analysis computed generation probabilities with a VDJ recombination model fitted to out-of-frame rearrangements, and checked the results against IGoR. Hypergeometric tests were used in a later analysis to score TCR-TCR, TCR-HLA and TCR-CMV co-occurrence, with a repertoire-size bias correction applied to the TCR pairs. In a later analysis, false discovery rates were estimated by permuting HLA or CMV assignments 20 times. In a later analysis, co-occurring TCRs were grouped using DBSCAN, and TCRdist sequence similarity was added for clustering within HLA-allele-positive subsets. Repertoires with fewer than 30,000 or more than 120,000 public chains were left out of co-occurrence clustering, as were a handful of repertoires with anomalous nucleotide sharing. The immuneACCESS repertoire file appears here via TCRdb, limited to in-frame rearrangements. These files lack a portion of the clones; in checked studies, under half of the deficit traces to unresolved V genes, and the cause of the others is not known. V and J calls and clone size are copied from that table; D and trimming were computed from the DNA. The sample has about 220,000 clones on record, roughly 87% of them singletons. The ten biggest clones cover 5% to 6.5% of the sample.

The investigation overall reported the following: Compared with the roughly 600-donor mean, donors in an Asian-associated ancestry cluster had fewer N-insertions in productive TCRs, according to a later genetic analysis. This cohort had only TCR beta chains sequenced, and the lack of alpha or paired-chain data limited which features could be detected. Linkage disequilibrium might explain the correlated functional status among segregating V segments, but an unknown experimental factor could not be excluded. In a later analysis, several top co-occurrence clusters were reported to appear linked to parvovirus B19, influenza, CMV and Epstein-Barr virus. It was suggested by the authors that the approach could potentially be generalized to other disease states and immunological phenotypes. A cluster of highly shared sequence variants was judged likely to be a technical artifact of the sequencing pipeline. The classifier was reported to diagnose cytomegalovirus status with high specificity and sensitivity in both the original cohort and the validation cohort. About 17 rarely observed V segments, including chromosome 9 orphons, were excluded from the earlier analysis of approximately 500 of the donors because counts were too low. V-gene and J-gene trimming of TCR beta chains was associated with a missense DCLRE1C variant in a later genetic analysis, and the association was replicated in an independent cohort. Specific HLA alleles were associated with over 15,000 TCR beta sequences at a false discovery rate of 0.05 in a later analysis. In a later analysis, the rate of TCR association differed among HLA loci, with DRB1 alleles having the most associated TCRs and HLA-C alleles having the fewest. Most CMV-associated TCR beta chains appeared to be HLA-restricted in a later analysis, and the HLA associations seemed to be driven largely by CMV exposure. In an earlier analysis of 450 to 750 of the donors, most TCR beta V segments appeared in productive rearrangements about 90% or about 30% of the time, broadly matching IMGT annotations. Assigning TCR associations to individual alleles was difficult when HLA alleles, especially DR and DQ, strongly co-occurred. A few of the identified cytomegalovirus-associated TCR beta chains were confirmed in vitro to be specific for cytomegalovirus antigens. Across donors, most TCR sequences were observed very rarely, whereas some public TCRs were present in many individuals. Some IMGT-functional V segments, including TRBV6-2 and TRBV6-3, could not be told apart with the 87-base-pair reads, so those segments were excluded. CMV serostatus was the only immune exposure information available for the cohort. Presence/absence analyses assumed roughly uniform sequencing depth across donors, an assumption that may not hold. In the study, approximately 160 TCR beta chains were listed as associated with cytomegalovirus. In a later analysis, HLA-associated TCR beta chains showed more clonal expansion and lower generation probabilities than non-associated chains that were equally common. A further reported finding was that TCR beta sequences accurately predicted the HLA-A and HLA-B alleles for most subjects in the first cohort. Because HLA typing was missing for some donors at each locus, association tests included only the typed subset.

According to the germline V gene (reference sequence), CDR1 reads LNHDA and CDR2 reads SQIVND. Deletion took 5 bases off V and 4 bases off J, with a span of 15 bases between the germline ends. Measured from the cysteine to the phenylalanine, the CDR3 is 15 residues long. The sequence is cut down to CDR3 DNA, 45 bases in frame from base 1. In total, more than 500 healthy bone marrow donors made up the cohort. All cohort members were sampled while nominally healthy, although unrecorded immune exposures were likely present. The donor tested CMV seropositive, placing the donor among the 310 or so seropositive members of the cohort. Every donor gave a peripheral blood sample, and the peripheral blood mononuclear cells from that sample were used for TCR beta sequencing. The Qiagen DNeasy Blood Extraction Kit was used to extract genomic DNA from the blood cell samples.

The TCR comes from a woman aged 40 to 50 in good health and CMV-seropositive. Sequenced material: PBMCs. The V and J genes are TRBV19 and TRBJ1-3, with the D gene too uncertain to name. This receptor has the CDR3 CASSVGGLTGNTIYF. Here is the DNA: TGTGCCAGTAGTGTTGGAGGCCTTACAGGAAACACCATATATTTT.